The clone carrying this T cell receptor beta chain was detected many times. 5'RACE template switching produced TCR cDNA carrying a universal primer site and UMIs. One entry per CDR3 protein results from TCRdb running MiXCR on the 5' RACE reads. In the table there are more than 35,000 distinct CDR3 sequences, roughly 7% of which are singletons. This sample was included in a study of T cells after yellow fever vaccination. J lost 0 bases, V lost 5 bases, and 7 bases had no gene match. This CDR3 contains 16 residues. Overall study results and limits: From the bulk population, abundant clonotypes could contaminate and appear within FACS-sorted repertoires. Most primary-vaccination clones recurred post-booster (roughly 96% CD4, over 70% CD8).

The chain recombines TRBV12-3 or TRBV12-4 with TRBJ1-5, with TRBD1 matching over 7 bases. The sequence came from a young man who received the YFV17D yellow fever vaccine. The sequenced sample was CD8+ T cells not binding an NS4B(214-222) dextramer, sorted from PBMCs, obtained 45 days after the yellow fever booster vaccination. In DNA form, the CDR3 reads TGTGCCAGCAGTATCTCAGGGGGACATAGCAATCAGCCCCAGCATTTT. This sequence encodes CASSISGGHSNQPQHF.